These 15 T cell receptor beta chains came from one sample sequenced in a study of OX40 agonist ivuxolimab in advanced cancers. Method: immunoSEQ multiplex PCR; TCRdb's copy keeps in-frame clones and lacks some. The table lists approximately 82,000 clones, approximately 93% of them singletons. This material consisted of CD4+ or CD8+ T cells sorted from blood, taken in a trial of the OX40 agonist ivuxolimab. The source of these receptors is an adult with an advanced solid tumor such as melanoma, head and neck, liver or kidney cancer.

This clone was detected once. J is TRBJ1-4 and V is TRBV5-6; possibly TRBD1 for D (5 bases). The CDR3 is 15 amino acids. The V and J ends lost 3 bases and 3 bases respectively, with 12 bases between them. Germline V gene lookup returns CDR1 SGHDT and CDR2 YYEEEE. This chain's CDR3 is CASSSPGPSNEKLFF. In nucleotides, the CDR3 is TGTGCCAGCAGCTCACCGGGACCGTCTAATGAAAAACTGTTTTTT. Supplemented by reference TRBV5-6 and TRBJ1-4, the full variable domain reads DAGVTQSPTHLIKTRGQQVTLRCSPKSGHDTVSWYQQALGQGPQFIFQYYEEEERQRGNFPDRFSGHQFPNYSSELNVNALLLGDSALYLCASSSPGPSNEKLFFGSGTQLSVL.

The rearrangement uses TRBV28 and TRBJ1-3; a weak D match, TRBD1 (6 bases). Trimming left V 9 bases short and J 8 bases short, with 23 bases between. Germline CDR1 is MDHEN and CDR2 is SYDVKM. CDR3 length: 15 residues. The CDR3 nucleotides are TGTGCCAGTTCCAGGGGCGTCCCCATTGTGGACACCATATATTTT. This codes for CASSRGVPIVDTIYF.

V usage is TRBV19 and J usage is TRBJ2-7; TRBD2 matches 8 bases. CDR3 length: 14 residues. Germline CDR1 LNHDA, CDR2 SQIVND (reference sequence). After removal of 5 bases from V and 0 bases from J, the junction contained 3 bases not matched to a gene. CDR3 in amino acids: CASSRGGSSYEQYF. The CDR3 region has the DNA TGTGCCAGTAGTCGCGGGGGGAGCTCCTACGAGCAGTACTTC.

The genes are TRBV5-6 and TRBJ1-1; 9 nucleotides match TRBD1. With V trimmed by 3 bases and J by 6 bases, 0 bases remained unmatched. From germline, CDR1 is SGHDT and CDR2 YYEEEE. This CDR3 has 12 residues. The CDR3, as DNA: TGTGCCAGCAGCTGGACAGGGGCTGAAGCTTTCTTT. It translates to CASSWTGAEAFF.

This chain uses TRBV6-1 with TRBJ2-5; 7 bases are a match to TRBD2. Germline V gene lookup returns CDR1 MNHNS and CDR2 SASEGT. The CDR3 loop spans 15 amino acids. The V and J ends lost 3 bases and 2 bases, in that order; junction bases with no gene match: 6. The CDR3 nucleotides read TGTGCCAGCAGTGACGGGCCCGGGAGGCAAGAGACCCAGTACTTC. As protein: CASSDGPGRQETQYF.

This clone has a single count. The chain carries TRBV28 and TRBJ2-7, with D perhaps TRBD2 (6 bases). The CDR3 spans 15 residues. From germline, CDR1 is MDHEN and CDR2 SYDVKM. The germline V and J ends were trimmed by 6 bases and 3 bases, with 18 bases remaining between them. CDR3 sequence (DNA): TGTGCCAGCAGATCATTTCGGGGGAAGGGCTACGAGCAGTACTTC. Protein: CASRSFRGKGYEQYF.

The J gene is TRBJ2-1, the V gene TRBV9, with 7 bases aligning to TRBD1. The CDR3 extends over 15 amino acids. V dropped 4 bases and J dropped 5; count of bases not matched to a gene: 9. CDR1 SGDLS and CDR2 YYNGEE come from the germline V gene. CDR3 in amino acids: CASSPRQGLDNEQFF. DNA for the CDR3: TGTGCCAGCAGCCCGCGACAGGGCTTAGACAATGAGCAGTTCTTC.

V usage is TRBV9 and J usage is TRBJ2-2; a possible D gene is TRBD2 (5 bases). Germline CDR1 is SGDLS and CDR2 is YYNGEE. The V and J ends lost 4 bases and 0 bases respectively, with 16 bases between them. The length of the CDR3 is 17 residues. In DNA form, the CDR3 reads TGTGCCAGCAGCCCAGAGGGCAGGCTACCGAACACCGGGGAGCTGTTTTTT. Translation gives CASSPEGRLPNTGELFF.

This chain links TRBV7-2 with TRBJ2-5; TRBD1 matches 7 bases. CDR3 length: 16 residues. Germline V gene data show CDR1 as SGHTA and CDR2 as FQGNSA. Trimming took 0 bases from V and 0 from J; bases not matched to a gene: 4. CDR3 amino acids: CASSLAGGSYQETQYF. The CDR3 DNA reads TGTGCCAGCAGCTTAGCAGGGGGCTCCTACCAAGAGACCCAGTACTTC.

The J gene is TRBJ2-1, the V gene TRBV4-3, with no clear D. CDR3 length: 14 residues. V was cut by 0 bases and J by 6 bases, with 9 bases left in between. CDR1 LGHNA and CDR2 YSLEER come from the germline V gene. CDR3 sequence (DNA): TGCGCCAGCAGCCAAGAGGCGCGTCTCAATGAGCAGTTCTTC. Its translation is CASSQEARLNEQFF.

The CDR3 nucleotides are TGCGCCAGCAGCCAAGATCAGGGGGCTTACTATGGCTACACCTTC. It is translated as CASSQDQGAYYGYTF. The gene calls are TRBV4-3 and TRBJ1-2; 8 bases are a match to TRBD1. The germline V gene encodes CDR1 LGHNA and CDR2 YSLEER. The CDR3 has 15 amino acids. The junction had 3 bases not matched to a gene; V was cut back by 0 bases and J by 3 bases.

The CDR3 nucleotides read TGTGCCAGCAGCGTAGGGCACGATTACTCCTACGAGCAGTACTTC. Translating gives CASSVGHDYSYEQYF. The V call is TRBV9, the J call TRBJ2-7; no firm D call. The V end lost 0 bases, the J end lost 0 bases, and 10 bases lay between the germline ends. The CDR3 is made up of 15 amino acids. CDR1 and CDR2 (germline): SGDLS, YYNGEE.

This rearrangement joins TRBV6-5 to TRBJ1-1; 8 bases align to TRBD1. This CDR3 is 13 amino acids long. V shed 7 bases and J 7 bases; nucleotides not matched to a gene: 8. Germline loops: CDR1 MNHEY, CDR2 SVGAGI. DNA for the CDR3: TGTGCCAGCACCCAACAGGGGGTCCGTGAAGCTTTCTTT. It translates to CASTQQGVREAFF.

V is TRBV7-9 and J is TRBJ1-1; TRBD1 matches at 7 bases. The V gene's germline CDR1 is SEHNR and CDR2 FQNEAQ (reference sequence). The CDR3 has 14 residues. V was pared by 4 bases and J by 1 base, with 3 bases of the junction left unmatched. CDR3 sequence (DNA): TGTGCCAGCAGCTCCGGGACAGAGAACACTGAAGCTTTCTTT. Translated: CASSSGTENTEAFF.

V and J are TRBV10-3 and TRBJ1-1; TRBD1 matches at 11 bases. Germline-derived CDR1 and CDR2 are ENHRY and SYGVKD. The CDR3 runs 17 residues. With 0 bases clipped from V and 10 bases from J, the junction kept 13 bases outside the gene matches. Here the CDR3 DNA reads TGTGCCATCAGTGAGTCGATCAGGGGACAGGGGGAAAAAGGAGCTTTCTTT. It translates to CAISESIRGQGEKGAFF.